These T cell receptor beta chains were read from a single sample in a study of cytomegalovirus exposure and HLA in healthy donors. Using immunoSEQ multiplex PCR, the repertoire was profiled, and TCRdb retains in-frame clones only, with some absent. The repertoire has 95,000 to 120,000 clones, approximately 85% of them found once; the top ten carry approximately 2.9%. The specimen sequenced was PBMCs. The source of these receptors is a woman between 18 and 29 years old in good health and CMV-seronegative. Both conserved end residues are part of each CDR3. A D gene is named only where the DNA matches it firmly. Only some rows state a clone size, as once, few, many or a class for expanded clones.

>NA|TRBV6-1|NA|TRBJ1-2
CASSEARGRPGYGYTF
TGTGCCAGCAGTGAAGCGCGGGGCAGACCTGGCTATGGCTACACCTTC
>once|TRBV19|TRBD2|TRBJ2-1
CASSISSGGGNEQFF
TGTGCCAGTAGTATATCTAGCGGGGGTGGCAATGAGCAGTTCTTC
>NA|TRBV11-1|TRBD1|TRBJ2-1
CASSLKARTGGNNEQFF
TGTGCCAGCAGCTTAAAGGCTCGGACAGGGGGTAACAATGAGCAGTTCTTC
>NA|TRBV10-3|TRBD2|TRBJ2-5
CAISSSGETQYF
TGTGCCATCAGTTCTAGCGGAGAGACCCAGTACTTC
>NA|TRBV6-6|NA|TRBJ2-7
CASTASQTYEQYF
TGTGCCAGCACTGCTAGCCAAACCTACGAGCAGTACTTC
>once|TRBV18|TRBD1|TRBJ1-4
CASSPGTGLNEKLFF
TGTGCCAGCTCACCAGGGACAGGGCTTAATGAAAAACTGTTTTTT
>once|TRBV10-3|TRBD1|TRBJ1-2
CAISESGRQGALGYTF
TGTGCCATCAGTGAGTCTGGGAGACAGGGGGCATTAGGCTACACCTTC
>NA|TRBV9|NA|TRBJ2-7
CASSVGETSYEQYF
TGTGCCAGCAGCGTAGGTGAGACTTCCTACGAGCAGTACTTC
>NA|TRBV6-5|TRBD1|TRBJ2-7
CASRRTGKDEQYF
TGTGCCAGCAGAAGGACAGGGAAGGACGAGCAGTACTTC
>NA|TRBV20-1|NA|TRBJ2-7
CSASDYAEQYF
TGCAGTGCTAGTGACTACGCCGAGCAGTACTTC
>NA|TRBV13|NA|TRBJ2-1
CASSPRPLADLYNEQFF
TGTGCCAGCAGCCCTCGACCGTTAGCGGACCTCTACAATGAGCAGTTCTTC
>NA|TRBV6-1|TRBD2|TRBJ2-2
CASSEWASGGIGYTGELFF
TGTGCCAGCAGTGAATGGGCTAGCGGGGGGATAGGATATACCGGGGAGCTGTTTTTT
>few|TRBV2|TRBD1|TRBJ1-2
CASSASGGTGGGYTF
TGTGCCAGCAGTGCCTCCGGCGGGACAGGGGGTGGCTACACCTTC
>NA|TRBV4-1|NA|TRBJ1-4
CASSQTAPGTNEKLFF
TGCGCCAGCAGCCAGACAGCCCCGGGCACTAATGAAAAACTGTTTTTT
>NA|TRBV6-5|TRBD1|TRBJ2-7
CASSYSAGGNEQYF
TGTGCCAGCAGTTACTCGGCAGGGGGCAACGAGCAGTACTTC
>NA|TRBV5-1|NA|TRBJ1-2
CASSFRDPFRGGYTF
TGCGCCAGCAGCTTTCGGGATCCTTTTCGTGGTGGCTACACCTTC
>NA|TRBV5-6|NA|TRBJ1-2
CASSLPVDSWDGYTF
TGTGCCAGCAGCTTGCCTGTAGACAGTTGGGATGGCTACACCTTC